One sample yielded the 21 T cell receptor beta chains listed below, sequenced in a study of identical twins (dated by TCRdb to about 2016). The library was produced with 5' RACE. Sequencing used an Illumina HiSeq 2000. Through fastp at Q25 and MiXCR, TCRdb rebuilt clones from the public reads, retaining in-frame beta chains. Rows are combined by CDR3 protein, so each entry shows the most common genes and DNA. The sample yields about 100,000 distinct CDR3 sequences; less than 6.5% were counted once. 9.5% to 15% of the sample is held by the ten biggest clonotypes. The specimen sequenced was memory T cells sorted from blood. The cell subset or site label on this specimen signifies: CD45RO+ enriched T cells. The receptors stem from a woman aged 45-65 years in good health.

This clonotype was seen many times. The chain carries TRBV6-5 and TRBJ1-1; D is possibly TRBD1 (5 bases). Germline CDR1 reads MNHEY; CDR2 reads SVGAGI. The CDR3 runs 13 residues. Trimming left V 9 bases short and J 2 bases short, with 13 bases between. CDR3 nucleotides: TGTGCCAGTAATAAGAGGGACAACACTGAAGCTTTCTTT. Translation: CASNKRDNTEAFF.

The table lists this clonotype with many counts. Here the CDR3 DNA reads TGTGCCAGCAGCTCCGGAGGGGAGACCCAGTACTTC. It is translated as CASSSGGETQYF. The chain employs TRBV7-9 and TRBJ2-5; a weak D match, TRBD2 (6 bases). Trimming left V 4 bases short and J 5 bases short, with 8 bases between. Germline V CDR1 and CDR2: SEHNR, FQNEAQ (reference sequence). The CDR3 totals 12 residues.

This clonotype has at least ten counts. V gene TRBV19 combines with J gene TRBJ2-1, with 9 nucleotides matching TRBD1. Germline V CDR1 and CDR2: LNHDA, SQIVND (reference sequence). The length of the CDR3 is 16 residues. The V gene end was trimmed by 0 bases and the J gene end by 4 bases; junction bases not matched to a gene: 4. This CDR3 reads CASSIDGDREYNEQFF. The CDR3 nucleotides are TGTGCCAGTAGTATAGACGGGGACAGGGAATACAATGAGCAGTTCTTC.

This clonotype showed up just a few times. This chain connects TRBV12-3 or TRBV12-4 to TRBJ2-7; unclear D gene. The V and J ends lost 3 bases and 5 bases respectively, with 8 bases between them. This CDR3 spans 12 amino acids. CDR3 coding DNA: TGTGCCAGCAGTTTCATTTCGGACGAGCAGTACTTC. Translated, it gives CASSFISDEQYF.

This clonotype was seen repeatedly, ten times or more. The rearrangement joins TRBV11-2 to TRBJ2-3; TRBD1 or TRBD2 may be the D gene (5 bases each). The V gene lost 8 bases and the J gene lost 6 bases, with 21 bases spanning the gap. CDR1 SGHAT and CDR2 FQNNGV come from the germline V gene. This CDR3 region has 15 residues. The DNA for the CDR3 is TGTGCCAGCGCTAACGGGACCCCTCCACGCGATACGCAGTATTTT. The encoded protein is CASANGTPPRDTQYF.

The chain couples TRBV9 to TRBJ2-3; 12 bases fit TRBD2. The CDR3 covers 16 residues. The V segment lost 4 bases and the J segment 13 bases; nucleotides outside the gene matches: 16. Germline CDR1 and CDR2: SGDLS and YYNGEE. The CDR3 DNA sequence: TGTGCCAGCAGCCAGGGAAGTGCTAGCGGGAGGGCCAAAGAGTATTTT. Protein: CASSQGSASGRAKEYF.

About this clonotype: A clone one base away is much larger, so this may be a read error. CDR3 sequence (DNA): TGTGCCTGCTCACCTGACGTAAAGAACACTGAAGCTTTCTTT. Its protein is CACSPDVKNTEAFF. The chain links TRBV18 to TRBJ1-1; no clear D. The germline gives CDR1 KGHSH, CDR2 LQKENI. CDR3 length: 14 amino acids.

This clonotype has more than one count but fewer than ten. J is TRBJ2-5 and V is TRBV4-2, with D tentatively TRBD2 (6 bases). Germline V gene data show CDR1 as LGHNA and CDR2 as YNFKEQ. V was pared by 3 bases and J by 5 bases, with 16 bases between. CDR3 length: 15 amino acids. Here the CDR3 reads CASSQEGRGRETQYF. DNA of the CDR3: TGTGCCAGCAGCCAGGAGGGCCGCGGCCGGGAGACCCAGTACTTC.

This clonotype was recorded at least ten times. The chain couples TRBV4-1 to TRBJ2-7; 10 bases line up with TRBD1. Trimming removed 3 bases from V and 3 bases from J; junction bases left unmatched: 5. The CDR3 length is 15 residues. Germline V CDR1 and CDR2: MGHRA, YSYEKL. In nucleotides, the CDR3 is TGCGCCAGCAGCCACCCGGACAGGGGGTACTACGAGCAGTACTTC. It codes for CASSHPDRGYYEQYF.

In its sample, this clonotype was seen many times. This chain uses TRBV15 with TRBJ2-5; TRBD2 is a possible D gene (5 bases). This CDR3 contains 16 residues. V lost 3 bases and J 0 bases, leaving 14 bases between the germline ends. Germline CDR1 LNHNV, CDR2 YYDKDF (reference sequence). CDR3 in amino acids: CATSSPSYGNQETQYF. The CDR3 region has the DNA TGTGCCACCAGCAGTCCTTCATACGGGAACCAAGAGACCCAGTACTTC. Full variable domain (outside the CDR3, taken from reference TRBV15 and TRBJ2-5): DAMVIQNPRYQVTQFGKPVTLSCSQTLNHNVMYWYQQKSSQAPKLLFHYYDKDFNNEADTPDNFQSRRPNTSFCFLDIRSPGLGDTAMYLCATSSPSYGNQETQYFGPGTRLLVL.

This clonotype was counted at least ten times. The V and J genes are TRBV6-5 and TRBJ2-2; 7 bases line up with TRBD1. The germline V gene has CDR1 MNHEY and CDR2 SVGAGI. CDR3 size: 20 residues. J was trimmed by 1 base and V by 4 bases; bases with no gene match: 18. Here the CDR3 reads CASSSLRQGVHLENTGELFF. The CDR3 DNA reads as TGTGCCAGCAGTTCCCTCAGACAGGGCGTCCACTTGGAGAACACCGGGGAGCTGTTTTTT.

In this sample, this clonotype turned up a few times. J is TRBJ2-4 and V is TRBV14, with 13 bases that match TRBD2. Germline CDR1 is SGHDN and CDR2 is FVKESK. The CDR3 spans 20 residues. Trimming removed 0 bases from V and 0 bases from J; junction bases left unmatched: 8. The CDR3 here is CASSQEAGLAGQVAKNIQYF. CDR3 in DNA: TGTGCCAGCAGCCAAGAGGCGGGACTAGCGGGGCAAGTAGCCAAAAACATTCAGTACTTC.

The chain joins TRBV10-3 to TRBJ1-2; the D gene is possibly TRBD1 (5 bases). There are 12 residues in the CDR3. The germline gives CDR1 ENHRY, CDR2 SYGVKD. V was cut by 10 bases and J by 4 bases, with 13 bases left in between. The DNA for the CDR3 is TGTGCCACCTCGTCGGGGGTCTATGGCTACACCTTC. Its translation: CATSSGVYGYTF.

This clonotype was seen repeatedly, ten times or more. The chain recombines TRBV3-1 with TRBJ2-5; no clear D gene. The CDR3 is 15 residues long. Germline CDR1 reads LGHDT; CDR2 reads YNNKEL (reference sequence). Trimming took off 0 bases at V and 1 base at J, with 9 bases between the two ends. CDR3 nucleotides: TGTGCCAGCAGCCAAGATGGTCTGTCCCAAGAGACCCAGTACTTC. This codes for CASSQDGLSQETQYF.

This clonotype was observed at least ten times. Here the CDR3 reads CASSQDSGRAGELFF. DNA of the CDR3: TGCGCCAGCAGCCAAGATAGCGGGAGGGCCGGGGAGCTGTTTTTT. The chain combines TRBV4-1 with TRBJ2-2, with 11 bases fitting TRBD2. CDR3 length equals 15 residues. With V trimmed by 0 bases and J by 6 bases, 0 bases remained unmatched. Germline assignment: CDR1 MGHRA and CDR2 YSYEKL.

This clonotype was counted ten times or more. V is TRBV2 and J is TRBJ2-2; 9 bases line up with TRBD1. This CDR3 has 15 residues. CDR1 and CDR2 (germline): SNHLY, FYNNEI. V lost 8 bases and J lost 9; bases outside the gene matches: 13. As DNA, the CDR3 is TGTGCCAGCTCACAGTTGGGGGGGACAGGGCGGGAGCTGTTTTTT. Protein: CASSQLGGTGRELFF.

This clonotype was recorded many times. This chain connects TRBV4-1 to TRBJ1-5, with D tentatively TRBD1 (6 bases). V was trimmed by 0 bases and J by 2 bases, leaving 11 bases between them. Germline-derived CDR1 and CDR2 are MGHRA and YSYEKL. The CDR3 totals 16 residues. CDR3 in amino acids: CASSQEARGGNQPQHF. CDR3 bases: TGCGCCAGCAGCCAAGAGGCCAGGGGAGGCAATCAGCCCCAGCATTTT.

Concerning this clonotype: Just one base apart from a much larger clone, this may be a read error. CDR3 in amino acids: CASSNLGLAGNDQFF. CDR3 nucleotides: TGTGCCAGCAGTAACCTGGGACTAGCAGGAAATGATCAGTTCTTC. The chain is built from TRBV7-9 and TRBJ2-1, with TRBD2 matching 9 bases. The CDR3 spans 15 residues. Looked up from germline, CDR1 is SEHNR and CDR2 is FQNEAQ (reference sequence).

This clonotype was recorded at least ten times. The chain employs TRBV5-1 and TRBJ2-1, with TRBD2 as a possible D gene (6 bases). The CDR3 extends over 13 amino acids. Trimming cost V 4 bases and J 5 bases, with 10 bases left between them. From germline, CDR1 is SGHRS and CDR2 YFSETQ. CDR3 protein: CASSPGLNNEQFF. The CDR3 DNA sequence: TGCGCCAGCAGCCCGGGACTGAACAATGAGCAGTTCTTC.

This clonotype has a count of ten or more. This rearrangement joins TRBV18 to TRBJ2-5; no reliable D call. CDR3 size: 13 residues. CDR1 is KGHSH, CDR2 LQKENI, per germline. V was clipped by 3 bases and J by 2 bases, with 7 bases between them. CDR3 nucleotides: TGTGCCAGCTCACCGTGGCAGCAAGAGACCCAGTACTTC. Its protein is CASSPWQQETQYF.

This clonotype was recorded at least ten times. This chain connects TRBV24-1 to TRBJ1-2; 12 positions match TRBD1. Per germline, CDR1 KGHDR and CDR2 SFDVKD. Losses at the gene ends were 4 bases for V and 7 bases for J; bases not matched to a gene: 3. This CDR3 has 14 amino acids. The CDR3, as DNA: TGTGCCACCAGTGAAGGGGGACAGGGGGCTGGCTACACCTTC. Its protein product is CATSEGGQGAGYTF.